The 10 T cell receptor beta chains below were found in one sample sequenced in a study of blood T cell repertoires in COVID-19. Clones were read by immunoSEQ multiplex PCR, and TCRdb kept only the in-frame ones, dropping some. The sample includes a few hundred thousand clones, around 91% of them seen just once. Sequencing input: peripheral blood. The receptor set was obtained from a woman in her thirties or forties with COVID-19, enrolled during active disease.

The chain links TRBV9 to TRBJ1-5; 10 bases line up with TRBD1. V was pared by 3 bases and J by 3 bases, with 3 bases of the junction left unmatched. Germline loops: CDR1 SGDLS, CDR2 YYNGEE. This CDR3 region has 15 residues. CDR3 sequence: CASSGGTGVNQPQHF. For the CDR3, the DNA is TGTGCCAGCAGCGGTGGGACAGGGGTCAATCAGCCCCAGCATTTT.

The chain carries TRBV21-1 and TRBJ2-7; the table names TRBD2, a call not compared with the DNA. TRBV21-1 is annotated as a pseudogene. CDR3 size: 16 residues. The CDR3 is CASSKGYRRRAYEQYF. DNA of the CDR3: TGTGCCAGCAGCAAAGGGTATCGGCGGAGAGCGTACGAGCAGTACTTC.

This clone appeared once. V gene TRBV21-1 combines with J gene TRBJ2-1; the table calls TRBD2, which could not be checked here. TRBV21-1 is tagged as a pseudogene. The CDR3 has 19 amino acids. CDR3 DNA sequence: TGTGCCAGCAGCAAGGCCAGGCCCAGATGTGCGGGTTGGTGGGATGAGCAGTTCTTC. Protein product: CASSKARPRCAGWWDEQFF.

Only a few counts were recorded for this clone. This rearrangement joins TRBV27 to TRBJ1-1; 9 bases are shared with TRBD1. V lost 3 bases, J lost 1 base, and 6 bases stayed unmatched. Germline values: CDR1 MNHEY, CDR2 SMNVEV (reference sequence). The CDR3 has 16 amino acids. The CDR3 coding sequence is TGTGCCAGCAGTTTTGCCGGGACAGGGACGAACACTGAAGCTTTCTTT. Residues: CASSFAGTGTNTEAFF.

CDR3 sequence: CASSPTGSNTGELFF. DNA for the CDR3: TGTGCCAGCAGCCCTACGGGAAGCAACACCGGGGAGCTGTTTTTT. J is TRBJ2-2 and V is TRBV3-1 (or the pseudogene TRBV3-2), with D maybe TRBD2 (5 bases). Germline loops: CDR1 LGHDT, CDR2 YNNKEL (reference sequence). Trimming shortened V by 4 bases and J by 2 bases, and 11 bases separated the two germline ends. CDR3 length: 15 residues.

The rearrangement joins TRBV4-3 to TRBJ2-4; 12 bases match TRBD2. V was clipped by 2 bases and J by 0 bases; unmatched bases: 11. The CDR3 has 20 residues. From germline, CDR1 is LGHNA and CDR2 YSLEER. Here the CDR3 DNA reads TGCGCCAGCAGCCAATTCGCTAGCGGGAGGGCCGGGTTAGCCAAAAACATTCAGTACTTC. Translated, it gives CASSQFASGRAGLAKNIQYF.

This chain joins TRBV27 and TRBJ1-5; D might be TRBD1 (5 bases). The CDR3 length is 16 residues. Germline V gene sequence: CDR1 MNHEY, CDR2 SMNVEV (reference sequence). The ends were cut back, 2 bases at V and 9 bases at J, with 20 bases in the middle. CDR3 coding DNA: TGTGCCAGCAGTTTAAATCAGGGCAGCCTAGGATCGCCCCAGCATTTT. It yields the protein CASSLNQGSLGSPQHF.

The chain joins TRBV28 to TRBJ1-4; 9 nucleotides line up with TRBD1. V shed 10 bases, J shed 7 bases, and the junction held 19 bases outside the gene matches. Germline V lookup: CDR1 MDHEN, CDR2 SYDVKM. The CDR3 loop spans 17 amino acids. CDR3 sequence (DNA): TGTGCCACCGCCGAAAGGGGACAGGGTAAAGGGAGTGAAAAACTGTTTTTT. Amino acid sequence: CATAERGQGKGSEKLFF.

This chain links TRBV27 with TRBJ2-7, with 9 nucleotides matching TRBD2. The germline gives CDR1 MNHEY, CDR2 SMNVEV (reference sequence). The CDR3 totals 17 residues. Germline trimming cut 1 base from V and 2 bases from J; bases unmatched to any gene: 9. The CDR3: CASSLYRSGRTPYEQYF. The CDR3 nucleotides are TGTGCCAGCAGTTTATACCGAAGCGGGAGGACCCCCTACGAGCAGTACTTC.

The CDR3 here is CASSLGQSMNTGELFF. CDR3 in DNA: TGTGCCAGCAGCTTGGGGCAGTCAATGAACACCGGGGAGCTGTTTTTT. J is TRBJ2-2 and V is TRBV5-5; D unclear. Trimming took 0 bases from V and 1 from J, leaving 10 bases between them. This CDR3 is built from 16 residues. Looked up from germline, CDR1 is SGHKS and CDR2 is YYEKEE (reference sequence).